Following are 15 T cell receptor beta chains from one sample sequenced in a study of T-cell memory formation after mild COVID-19. TCRdb re-called the 5' RACE reads through MiXCR, storing one row per CDR3 protein. The sample yields fewer than 90,000 distinct CDR3 sequences, 11% to 15% seen once. The sequenced material came from PBMCs or a T cell subset sorted from them (not recorded which). Receptor source: an adult woman who had mild COVID-19 (a few samples of this study predate the infection). Cell type and time point are not known.

The table lists this clonotype with a few counts. The chain employs TRBV19 and TRBJ2-4; D gene ambiguous. CDR3 length equals 12 residues. Germline CDR1 and CDR2: LNHDA and SQIVND (reference sequence). V gave up 4 bases and J gave up 6 bases, with 7 bases separating them. The CDR3 spells CASSRGSNIQYF. The DNA for the CDR3 is TGTGCCAGTAGTAGGGGTTCAAACATTCAGTACTTC.

This clonotype was detected a few times. The chain links TRBV9 to TRBJ2-1; D is unclear. Germline CDR1 SGDLS, CDR2 YYNGEE. The V gene lost 3 bases and the J gene lost 7 bases, with 5 bases spanning the gap. The CDR3 runs 11 residues. The CDR3 is CASSDVNEQFF. In DNA form, the CDR3 reads TGTGCCAGCAGCGATGTAAATGAGCAGTTCTTC.

This clonotype was detected ten times or more. This chain joins TRBV5-8 and TRBJ2-7; TRBD1 agrees at 10 bases. Germline V gene sequence: CDR1 SGHTS, CDR2 YDEGEE. Trimming took 0 bases from V and 7 from J; bases not matched to a gene: 4. This CDR3 has 14 residues. Here the CDR3 DNA reads TGTGCCAGCAGCTTGGGACAGGGGGCGCTTGAGCAGTACTTC. Amino acid sequence: CASSLGQGALEQYF.

This clonotype showed up just a few times. CDR3 amino acids: CASRTLRDSRSQFF. CDR3 DNA: TGTGCCAGCAGAACCCTCAGGGACTCCCGGAGTCAGTTCTTC. The J gene is TRBJ2-1, the V gene TRBV6-2 or TRBV6-3; perhaps TRBD2 as D (6 bases). This CDR3 region has 14 residues. V was clipped by 6 bases and J by 13 bases, with 22 bases between them. In germline, CDR1 is MNHEY, CDR2 SVGEGT.

This clonotype was recorded many times. The gene calls are TRBV6-2 or TRBV6-3 and TRBJ2-1; TRBD1 aligns across 10 bases. The J segment lost 3 bases and the V segment lost 5 bases, leaving 4 bases of the junction unmatched. The CDR3 runs 15 residues. Germline V gives CDR1 MNHEY, CDR2 SVGEGT. The CDR3 coding sequence is TGTGCCAGCAGTCCGGGGACAGGGGACTACAATGAGCAGTTCTTC. The encoded protein is CASSPGTGDYNEQFF.

This clonotype was counted between two and nine times. V and J are TRBV5-1 and TRBJ2-7; D is perhaps TRBD2 (6 bases). The length of the CDR3 is 14 residues. V was cut by 5 bases and J by 1 base, with 13 bases left in between. Germline CDR1 is SGHRS and CDR2 is YFSETQ. DNA for the CDR3: TGCGCCAGCAGGTCCGGGACTTCATCCTACGAGCAGTACTTC. This codes for CASRSGTSSYEQYF.

This clonotype was found a few times. The V call is TRBV4-1, the J call TRBJ2-1; 10 nucleotides match TRBD1. V was pared by 4 bases and J by 9 bases, with 15 bases of the junction left unmatched. Germline CDR1 reads MGHRA; CDR2 reads YSYEKL. The CDR3 loop spans 17 amino acids. The CDR3 region is CASSPFVGTGVKGEQFF. The CDR3 DNA follows: TGCGCCAGCAGCCCCTTCGTCGGGACAGGGGTGAAGGGTGAGCAGTTCTTC.

This clonotype has a handful of counts. The chain uses TRBV7-9 and TRBJ2-7; the D gene is possibly TRBD2 (6 bases). The CDR3 loop spans 16 amino acids. Germline CDR1 reads SEHNR; CDR2 reads FQNEAQ (reference sequence). V was trimmed by 5 bases and J by 3 bases, leaving 20 bases between them. This CDR3 is CASSPPWGSGVYEQYF. In nucleotides, the CDR3 is TGTGCCAGCAGCCCTCCGTGGGGGTCGGGAGTCTACGAGCAGTACTTC. Full variable domain (missing parts from reference TRBV7-9 and TRBJ2-7): DTGVSQNPRHKITKRGQNVTFRCDPISEHNRLYWYRQTLGQGPEFLTYFQNEAQLEKSRLLSDRFSAERPKGSFSTLEIQRTEQGDSAMYLCASSPPWGSGVYEQYFGPGTRLTVT.

Only a few counts were recorded for this clonotype. This sequence joins TRBV9 and TRBJ2-7; a possible D gene is TRBD1 (6 bases). This CDR3 has 14 residues. Germline V gene data show CDR1 as SGDLS and CDR2 as YYNGEE. Trimming pared 3 bases from V and 3 bases from J, leaving 13 bases between. In DNA, the CDR3 is TGTGCCAGCAGCGCCGGGACACATTTCTACGAGCAGTACTTC. Protein product: CASSAGTHFYEQYF.

This chain connects TRBV5-1 to TRBJ2-1; possibly TRBD2 for D (5 bases). The CDR3 contains 15 residues. The germline V and J ends were trimmed by 0 bases and 2 bases, with 9 bases remaining between them. The germline gives CDR1 SGHRS, CDR2 YFSETQ. CDR3 residues: CASSLDGITYNEQFF. CDR3 nucleotides: TGCGCCAGCAGCTTGGACGGGATAACCTACAATGAGCAGTTCTTC. Variable domain in full (rest from reference TRBV5-1 and TRBJ2-1): KAGVTQTPRYLIKTRGQQVTLSCSPISGHRSVSWYQQTPGQGLQFLFEYFSETQRNKGNFPGRFSGRQFSNSRSEMNVSTLELGDSALYLCASSLDGITYNEQFFGPGTRLTVL.

The chain has TRBV4-2 and TRBJ2-4; 7 nucleotides match TRBD2. The CDR3 contains 15 residues. V dropped 0 bases and J dropped 9; count of bases not matched to a gene: 8. Germline assignment: CDR1 LGHNA and CDR2 YNFKEQ. As DNA, the CDR3 is TGTGCCAGCAGCCAAGATCGGGAGGCGGGAGTCATTCAGTACTTC. Translated: CASSQDREAGVIQYF.

The chain couples TRBV3-1 to TRBJ2-5; D may be TRBD1 (6 bases). The CDR3 has 14 amino acids. V lost 4 bases, J lost 0 bases, and 9 bases lay in between. In germline, CDR1 is LGHDT, CDR2 YNNKEL (reference sequence). The CDR3 here is CASSRGLDQETQYF. The CDR3 bases are TGTGCCAGCAGCCGGGGGCTAGACCAAGAGACCCAGTACTTC.

DNA of the CDR3: TGTGCCAGCAGCTTGTACTCGTCGGGACTAGCGGGGCCCAGGAGCTCCTACAATGAGCAGTTCTTC. This gives the protein CASSLYSSGLAGPRSSYNEQFF. This sequence joins TRBV11-3 and TRBJ2-1; 13 bases align to TRBD2. V shed 3 bases, J shed 0 bases, and the junction held 17 bases outside the gene matches. Germline CDR1 and CDR2: SGHNT and YENEEA. The CDR3 has 22 amino acids.

This chain links TRBV6-2 or TRBV6-3 with TRBJ2-1; the match to TRBD2 covers 10 bases. CDR3 size: 14 residues. CDR1 MNHEY and CDR2 SVGEGT come from the germline V gene. Trimming took 9 bases from V and 2 from J; bases not matched to a gene: 4. The CDR3 sequence is CASDSGGPYNEQFF. The CDR3 DNA sequence: TGTGCCAGTGATAGCGGGGGGCCCTACAATGAGCAGTTCTTC.

The table lists this clonotype with a few counts. The chain joins TRBV5-5 to TRBJ2-3; TRBD1 is a possible D gene (6 bases). The CDR3 loop spans 17 amino acids. The V gene lost 0 bases and the J gene lost 5 bases, with 19 bases spanning the gap. Germline V gives CDR1 SGHKS, CDR2 YYEKEE (reference sequence). The CDR3 region has the DNA TGTGCCAGCAGCTTGGAGGTTACAGGGCAGGTTGGAGATACGCAGTATTTT. Translation gives CASSLEVTGQVGDTQYF.